This T cell receptor (beta chain) was sequenced in a study of identical twins. The cDNA had a unique molecular identifier and a template-switch universal primer site. One entry per CDR3 protein results from TCRdb running MiXCR on the 5' RACE reads. The profile shows approximately 590,000 distinct CDR3 sequences, around a tenth of them singletons. The table lists this clonotype with a few counts. The antigen is unknown. Study findings and constraints: While abundant cord blood beta clonotypes carried fewer insertions, memory repertoires showed no such pattern. Researchers reported weaker excess twin sharing in beta out-of-frame sequences.

There are 20 residues in the CDR3. Germline V gene lookup returns CDR1 KGHSH and CDR2 LQKENI. J gave up 6 bases and V 5 bases, and 21 bases lay outside the gene matches. Another study also made use of these data, one on yellow fever vaccine responses in identical twins.

This chain uses TRBV18 with TRBJ2-1; 11 nucleotides line up with TRBD2. The specimen sequenced was PBMCs. The origin of this receptor is a woman between 18 and 29 years old in good health. The CDR3, as DNA: TGTGCCAGCTCATCAATTTCCTTAGCGGGAGGGCCCTCAGGTGGCAATGAGCAGTTCTTC. Translating gives CASSSISLAGGPSGGNEQFF.